Shown below are 17 T cell receptor beta chains from a single sample sequenced in a study of blood T cells in healthy people across ages. Primers used in a second PCR of about 6 to 12 cycles were a sample-barcoded 5' primer and a J-beta primer mix. A single record per CDR3 protein comes from TCRdb applying MiXCR to the 5' RACE reads. The data show roughly 2 million distinct CDR3 sequences, approximately 50% seen once. The sequencing sample was made of blood. The origin of the receptors is a woman aged 40 to 50 in good health.

In its sample, this clonotype was seen a few times. This chain uses TRBV12-3 or TRBV12-4 with TRBJ2-7; a weak D match, TRBD2 (6 bases). The CDR3 length is 13 residues. V was shortened by 5 bases and J by 3 bases, with 11 bases between the two germline ends. In DNA, the CDR3 is TGTGCCAGCAGTAGGGGACTCCTCTACGAGCAGTACTTC. Translation gives CASSRGLLYEQYF.

The CDR3 protein is CASRADRPQETQYF. The CDR3 DNA reads TGTGCCAGCAGGGCAGACAGACCCCAAGAGACCCAGTACTTC. The chain joins TRBV28 to TRBJ2-5; TRBD1 might be the D (5 bases). The CDR3 is 14 amino acids. From germline, CDR1 is MDHEN and CDR2 SYDVKM. Trimming cost V 6 bases and J 1 base, with 12 bases left between them.

The CDR3 is CASSAEPPGPDTQYF. DNA for the CDR3: TGTGCCAGCAGCGCCGAGCCGCCGGGCCCAGATACGCAGTATTTT. V is TRBV7-9 and J is TRBJ2-3, with D unresolved. Germline V gene data show CDR1 as SEHNR and CDR2 as FQNEAQ (reference sequence). Trimming removed 5 bases from V and 4 bases from J, with 16 bases in between. CDR3 length: 15 amino acids.

The chain carries TRBV7-3 and TRBJ1-2; D perhaps matches TRBD1 (6 bases). The V gene's germline CDR1 is SGHTA and CDR2 FQGTGA. V gave up 4 bases and J gave up 7 bases, with 13 bases separating them. The CDR3 extends over 13 amino acids. DNA of the CDR3: TGTGCCAGCAGCTCCGGACAGTTCTCTGGCTACACCTTC. This sequence encodes CASSSGQFSGYTF.

The CDR3 reads CASSSIGTSSTDTQYF. The CDR3 coding sequence is TGTGCCAGCAGCTCGATCGGGACTTCTAGCACAGATACGCAGTATTTT. The rearrangement joins TRBV7-9 to TRBJ2-3; weak D call: TRBD2 (6 bases). Trimming pared 4 bases from V and 0 bases from J, leaving 14 bases between. CDR1 SEHNR and CDR2 FQNEAQ come from the germline V gene (reference sequence). The CDR3 runs to 16 residues.

V and J are TRBV27 and TRBJ2-7; D possibly corresponds to TRBD1 (5 bases). Per germline, CDR1 MNHEY and CDR2 SMNVEV (reference sequence). Trimming removed 7 bases at V and 3 bases at J, with 22 bases between. This CDR3 comprises 16 residues. The CDR3 loop is CASTKDSAGRGYEQYF. In nucleotides, the CDR3 is TGTGCCAGCACAAAAGACAGTGCCGGTCGCGGCTACGAGCAGTACTTC.

This clonotype has just a few counts. The chain has TRBV5-1 and TRBJ2-1, with D uncertain. V lost 3 bases, J lost 5 bases, and 18 bases lay in between. CDR3 length: 16 amino acids. The germline V gene has CDR1 SGHRS and CDR2 YFSETQ. Written as DNA, the CDR3 is TGCGCCAGCAGCTGGCGCTTAGATTCTGCCGACAATGAGCAGTTCTTC. Translation: CASSWRLDSADNEQFF.

The chain recombines TRBV7-9 with TRBJ1-2; D uncertain. The V end lost 1 base, the J end lost 3 bases, and 21 bases lay between the germline ends. This CDR3 comprises 18 residues. Germline V CDR1 and CDR2: SEHNR, FQNEAQ (reference sequence). The CDR3 loop reads CASSLVSPSLDGDYGYTF. The CDR3 DNA reads TGTGCCAGCAGCTTAGTTTCCCCCTCCTTGGACGGTGACTATGGCTACACCTTC.

The chain has TRBV3-1 and TRBJ2-3; 7 nucleotides agree with TRBD2. The CDR3 length is 17 residues. The ends lost 1 base at V and 0 bases at J; junction bases unmatched: 7. Germline CDR1 reads LGHDT; CDR2 reads YNNKEL (reference sequence). The CDR3 here is CASSQGPSGTSTDTQYF. CDR3 sequence (DNA): TGTGCCAGCAGCCAAGGGCCCAGCGGGACTAGCACAGATACGCAGTATTTT.

This rearrangement joins TRBV9 to TRBJ2-3, with a possible D match to TRBD2 (6 bases). From germline, CDR1 is SGDLS and CDR2 YYNGEE. This CDR3 region has 16 residues. V lost 4 bases to trimming and J lost 4 bases, with 19 bases between them. CDR3 DNA: TGTGCCAGCAGCATTAGCCCCCGTGCTAGCGCAGATACGCAGTATTTT. It encodes CASSISPRASADTQYF.

The V call is TRBV20-1, the J call TRBJ2-3, with D unresolved. The CDR3 is 12 amino acids. The germline V gene has CDR1 DFQATT and CDR2 SNEGSKA (reference sequence). Trimming pared 4 bases from V and 0 bases from J, leaving 5 bases between. The CDR3 sequence: CSAIGSTDTQYF. DNA for the CDR3: TGCAGTGCTATTGGAAGCACAGATACGCAGTATTTT.

The rearrangement uses TRBV7-9 and TRBJ2-1; 7 bases fit TRBD1. V gave up 0 bases and J gave up 3 bases; unmatched junction bases: 11. The CDR3 covers 18 residues. CDR1 is SEHNR and CDR2 is FQNEAQ in the germline V gene (reference sequence). CDR3 in DNA: TGTGCCAGCAGCTTAGCTGCAGCCGGGACAGCCATCTACAATGAGCAGTTCTTC. Protein sequence: CASSLAAAGTAIYNEQFF.

The V call is TRBV4-3, the J call TRBJ2-3; 7 bases align to TRBD1. There are 15 residues in the CDR3. Germline trimming cut 4 bases from V and 6 bases from J; bases unmatched to any gene: 10. From germline, CDR1 is LGHNA and CDR2 YSLEER. The CDR3 here is CASSLGQAHRDTQYF. As DNA, the CDR3 is TGCGCCAGCAGCCTAGGACAGGCCCATAGGGATACGCAGTATTTT.

The chain recombines TRBV20-1 with TRBJ2-5; D perhaps matches TRBD1 (9 bases). The J call may be wrong; the DNA end is better matched by TRBJ2-7. Germline CDR1 is DFQATT and CDR2 is SNEGSKA (reference sequence). This CDR3 spans 14 amino acids. The CDR3 sequence is CSASAQGAGGEQYF. CDR3 sequence (DNA): TGCAGTGCTAGCGCACAGGGGGCGGGGGGCGAGCAGTACTTC.

The V gene is TRBV9, the J gene TRBJ1-2; 7 bases match TRBD1. Germline trimming cut 4 bases from V and 8 bases from J; bases unmatched to any gene: 2. The CDR3 consists of 11 residues. Germline loops: CDR1 SGDLS, CDR2 YYNGEE. This chain's CDR3 is CASSPRGGYTF. CDR3 DNA: TGTGCCAGCAGCCCCAGGGGGGGCTACACCTTC.

The chain has TRBV28 and TRBJ1-5; a possible D gene is TRBD1 (5 bases). Germline CDR1 MDHEN, CDR2 SYDVKM. CDR3 length equals 15 residues. The ends were cut back, 7 bases at V and 7 bases at J, with 20 bases in the middle. The CDR3 is CASTTPDRGRQPQHF. CDR3 coding DNA: TGTGCCAGCACCACCCCGGACCGGGGGAGGCAGCCCCAGCATTTT.

This clonotype occurred a few times. The chain employs TRBV10-3 and TRBJ1-2; TRBD1 matches 7 bases. The V gene's germline CDR1 is ENHRY and CDR2 SYGVKD. The CDR3 has 14 residues. V trimming: 6 bases; J trimming: 4 bases; junction bases outside the gene matches: 8. CDR3 protein: CAISDQQGPYGYTF. The CDR3 bases are TGTGCCATCAGCGACCAACAGGGGCCCTATGGCTACACCTTC.